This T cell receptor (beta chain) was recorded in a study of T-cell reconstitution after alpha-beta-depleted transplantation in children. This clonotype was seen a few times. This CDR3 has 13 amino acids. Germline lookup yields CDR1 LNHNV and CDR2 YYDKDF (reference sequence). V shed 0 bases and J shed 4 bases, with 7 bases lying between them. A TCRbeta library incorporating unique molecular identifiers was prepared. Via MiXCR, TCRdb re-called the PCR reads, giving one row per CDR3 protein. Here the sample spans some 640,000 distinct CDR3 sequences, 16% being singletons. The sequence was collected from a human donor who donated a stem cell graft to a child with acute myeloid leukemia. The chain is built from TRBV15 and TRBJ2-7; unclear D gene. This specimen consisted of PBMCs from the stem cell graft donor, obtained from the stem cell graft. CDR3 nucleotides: TGTGCCACCAGCAGAGATCACAGTTACGAGCAGTACGTC. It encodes CATSRDHSYEQYV.